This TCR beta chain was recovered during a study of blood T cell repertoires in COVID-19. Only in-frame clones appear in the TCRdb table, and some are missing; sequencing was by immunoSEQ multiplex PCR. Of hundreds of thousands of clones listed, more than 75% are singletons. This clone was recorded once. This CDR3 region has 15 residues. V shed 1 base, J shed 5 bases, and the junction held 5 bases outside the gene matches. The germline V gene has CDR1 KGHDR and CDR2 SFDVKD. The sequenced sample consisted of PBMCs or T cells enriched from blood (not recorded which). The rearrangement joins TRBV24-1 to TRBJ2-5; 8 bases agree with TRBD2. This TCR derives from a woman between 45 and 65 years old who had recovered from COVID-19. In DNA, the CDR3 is TGTGCCACCAGTGATTTAAGCGGGGGTCGCGAGACCCAGTACTTC. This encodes CATSDLSGGRETQYF.